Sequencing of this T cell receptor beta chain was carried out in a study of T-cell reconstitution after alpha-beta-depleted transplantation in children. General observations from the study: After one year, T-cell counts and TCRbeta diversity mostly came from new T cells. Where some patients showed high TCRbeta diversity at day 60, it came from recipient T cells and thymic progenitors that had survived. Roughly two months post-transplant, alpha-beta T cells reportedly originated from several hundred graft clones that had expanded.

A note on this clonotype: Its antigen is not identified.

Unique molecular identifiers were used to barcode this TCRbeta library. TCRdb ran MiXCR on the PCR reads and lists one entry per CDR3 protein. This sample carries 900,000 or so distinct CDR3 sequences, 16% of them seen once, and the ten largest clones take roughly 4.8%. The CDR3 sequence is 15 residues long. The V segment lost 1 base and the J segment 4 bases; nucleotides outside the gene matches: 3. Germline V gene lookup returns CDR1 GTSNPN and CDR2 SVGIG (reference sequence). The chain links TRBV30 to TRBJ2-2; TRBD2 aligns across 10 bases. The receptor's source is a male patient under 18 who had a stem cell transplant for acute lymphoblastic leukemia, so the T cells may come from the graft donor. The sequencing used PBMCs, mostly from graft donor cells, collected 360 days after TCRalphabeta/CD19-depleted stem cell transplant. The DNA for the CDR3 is TGTGCCTGGAGTGGTACTAGCGGGGTCACCGGGGAGCTGTTTTTT. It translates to CAWSGTSGVTGELFF.